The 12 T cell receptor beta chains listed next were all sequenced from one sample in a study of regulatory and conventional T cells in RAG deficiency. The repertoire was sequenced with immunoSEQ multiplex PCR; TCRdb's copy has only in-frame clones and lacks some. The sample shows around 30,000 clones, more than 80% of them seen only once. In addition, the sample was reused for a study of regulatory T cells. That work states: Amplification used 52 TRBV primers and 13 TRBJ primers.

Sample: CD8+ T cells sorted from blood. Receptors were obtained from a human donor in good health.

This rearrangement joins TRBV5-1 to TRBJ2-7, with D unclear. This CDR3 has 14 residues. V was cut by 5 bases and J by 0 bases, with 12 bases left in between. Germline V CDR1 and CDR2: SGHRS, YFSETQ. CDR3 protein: CASRPLPASYEQYF. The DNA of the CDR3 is TGCGCCAGCAGGCCTTTACCGGCCTCCTACGAGCAGTACTTC.

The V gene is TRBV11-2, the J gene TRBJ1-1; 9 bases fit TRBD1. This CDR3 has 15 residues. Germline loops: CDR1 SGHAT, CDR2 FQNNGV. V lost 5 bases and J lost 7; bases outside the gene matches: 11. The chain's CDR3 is CASSAPGQGVNEAFF. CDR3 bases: TGTGCCAGCAGCGCCCCGGGACAGGGAGTAAATGAAGCTTTCTTT.

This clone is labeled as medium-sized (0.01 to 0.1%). CDR3 in DNA: TGTGCCAGCAGTGAGACTAGCGGGAACACCGGGGAGCTGTTTTTT. Translated, it gives CASSETSGNTGELFF. This chain links TRBV6-4 with TRBJ2-2; 9 nucleotides line up with TRBD2. The CDR3 is 15 amino acids. Losses at the gene ends were 3 bases for V and 1 base for J; bases not matched to a gene: 0. The V gene's germline CDR1 is MRHNA and CDR2 SNTAGT.

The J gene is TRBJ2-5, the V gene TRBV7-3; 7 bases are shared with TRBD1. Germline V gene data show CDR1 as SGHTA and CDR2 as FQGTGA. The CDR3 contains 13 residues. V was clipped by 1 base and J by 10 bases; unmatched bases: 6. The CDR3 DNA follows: TGTGCCAGCAGCTTAAACTCAGGGGGAATCCAGTACTTC. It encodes CASSLNSGGIQYF.

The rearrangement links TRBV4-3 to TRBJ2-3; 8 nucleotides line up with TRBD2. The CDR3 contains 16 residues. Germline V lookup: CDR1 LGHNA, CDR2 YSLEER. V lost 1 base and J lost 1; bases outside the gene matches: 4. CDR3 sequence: CASSQVGTSGTDTQYF. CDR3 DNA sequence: TGCGCCAGCAGCCAAGTAGGGACTAGTGGCACAGATACGCAGTATTTT.

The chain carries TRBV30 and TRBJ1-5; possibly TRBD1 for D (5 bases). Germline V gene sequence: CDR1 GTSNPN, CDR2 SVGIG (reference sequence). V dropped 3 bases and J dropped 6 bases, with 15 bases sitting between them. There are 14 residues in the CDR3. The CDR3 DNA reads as TGTGCCTGGAGGGTGGGTGGGGGGGGTCAGCCCCAGCATTTT. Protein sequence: CAWRVGGGGQPQHF.

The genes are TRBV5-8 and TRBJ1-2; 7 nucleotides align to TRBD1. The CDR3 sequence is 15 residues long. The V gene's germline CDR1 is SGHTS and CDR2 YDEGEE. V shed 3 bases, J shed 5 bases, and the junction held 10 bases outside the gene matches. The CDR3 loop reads CASSSPQGGRYGYTF. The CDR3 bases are TGTGCCAGCAGCTCCCCGCAGGGGGGCCGGTATGGCTACACCTTC.

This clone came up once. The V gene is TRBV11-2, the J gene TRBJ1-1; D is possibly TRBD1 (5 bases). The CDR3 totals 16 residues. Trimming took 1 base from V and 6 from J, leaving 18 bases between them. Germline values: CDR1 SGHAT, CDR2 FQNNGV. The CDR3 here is CASSLVLGTRGPEAFF. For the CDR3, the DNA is TGTGCCAGCAGCTTAGTTCTCGGGACTAGGGGACCTGAAGCTTTCTTT.

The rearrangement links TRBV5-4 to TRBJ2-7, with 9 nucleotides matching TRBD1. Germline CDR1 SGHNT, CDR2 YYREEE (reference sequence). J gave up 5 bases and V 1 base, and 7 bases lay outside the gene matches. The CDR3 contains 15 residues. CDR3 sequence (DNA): TGTGCCAGCAGCTTGCTGGGGACAGGGAAAGACGAGCAGTACTTC. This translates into CASSLLGTGKDEQYF.

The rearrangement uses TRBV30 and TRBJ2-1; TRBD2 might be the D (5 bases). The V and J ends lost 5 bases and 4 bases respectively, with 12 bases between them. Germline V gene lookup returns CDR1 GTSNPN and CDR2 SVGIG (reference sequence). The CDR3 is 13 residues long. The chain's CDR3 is CAWGGGFYNEQFF. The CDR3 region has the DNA TGTGCCTGGGGTGGCGGGTTTTACAATGAGCAGTTCTTC.

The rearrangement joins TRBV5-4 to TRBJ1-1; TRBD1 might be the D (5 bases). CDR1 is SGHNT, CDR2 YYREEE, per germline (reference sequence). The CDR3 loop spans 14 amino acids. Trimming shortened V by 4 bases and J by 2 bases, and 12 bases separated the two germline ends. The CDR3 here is CASSRDLENTEAFF. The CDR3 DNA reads TGTGCCAGCAGCCGGGACCTCGAAAACACTGAAGCTTTCTTT.

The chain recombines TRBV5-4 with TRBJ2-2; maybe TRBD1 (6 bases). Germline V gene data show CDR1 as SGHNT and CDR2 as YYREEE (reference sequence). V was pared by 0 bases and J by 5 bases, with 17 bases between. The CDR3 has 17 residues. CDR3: CASSLAGTRGPTGELFF. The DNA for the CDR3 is TGTGCCAGCAGCTTGGCCGGGACACGAGGGCCGACCGGGGAGCTGTTTTTT.